These T cell receptor beta chains were read from a single sample in a study of T cells after yellow fever vaccination. TCRdb processed the 5' RACE reads anew with MiXCR; each CDR3 protein has one entry. The table has under 550,000 distinct CDR3 sequences, about a fifth seen once. The material was PBMCs, obtained roughly 20 days after the first yellow fever vaccination. These receptor sequences come from a man in his late teens or twenties who received the YFV17D yellow fever vaccine. The CDR3 runs from the conserved cysteine through the conserved F or W. D genes are given only for firm matches. Clone size, where shown, is once, few, many, or a class for clones that have expanded.

j_gene: TRBJ2-4; len: 13; v_gene: TRBV20-1; d_gene: TRBD1; abundance: few; CDR3aa: CSATRGTKNIQYF; CDR3nt: TGCAGTGCTACCAGGGGGACCAAAAACATTCAGTACTTC
j_gene: TRBJ1-1; len: 14; v_gene: TRBV11-2; d_gene: TRBD1; abundance: few; CDR3aa: CASSQGQWNTEAFF; CDR3nt: TGTGCCAGCAGCCAGGGACAGTGGAACACTGAAGCTTTCTTT
j_gene: TRBJ2-7; len: 14; v_gene: TRBV12-3/TRBV12-4; d_gene: TRBD1; abundance: .; CDR3aa: CASSFRTGGYEQYF; CDR3nt: TGTGCCAGCAGTTTTCGAACAGGGGGCTACGAGCAGTACTTC
j_gene: TRBJ1-3; len: 14; v_gene: TRBV7-9; d_gene: .; abundance: .; CDR3aa: CASSGWKTGNTIYF; CDR3nt: TGTGCCAGCAGCGGTTGGAAGACTGGAAACACCATATATTTT
j_gene: TRBJ1-5; len: 14; v_gene: TRBV6-2/TRBV6-3; d_gene: .; abundance: many; CDR3aa: CASSYGDPHQPQHF; CDR3nt: TGTGCCAGCAGTTACGGAGACCCCCATCAGCCCCAGCATTTT
j_gene: TRBJ2-1; len: 16; v_gene: TRBV5-5; d_gene: TRBD2; abundance: few; CDR3aa: CASSFGSGGLYNEQFF; CDR3nt: TGTGCCAGCAGCTTCGGGAGCGGGGGATTATACAATGAGCAGTTCTTC
j_gene: TRBJ1-1; len: 15; v_gene: TRBV12-3/TRBV12-4; d_gene: .; abundance: many; CDR3aa: CASSMEPLRSTEAFF; CDR3nt: TGTGCCAGCAGTATGGAACCACTCAGGAGCACTGAAGCTTTCTTT
j_gene: TRBJ2-3; len: 16; v_gene: TRBV11-2; d_gene: .; abundance: few; CDR3aa: CASTPREGNPTDTQYF; CDR3nt: TGTGCCAGCACCCCACGCGAGGGGAATCCCACAGATACGCAGTATTTT
j_gene: TRBJ2-1; len: 13; v_gene: TRBV6-1; d_gene: .; abundance: few; CDR3aa: CASNPSQRSEQFF; CDR3nt: TGTGCCAGCAACCCAAGCCAGAGGAGTGAGCAGTTCTTC
j_gene: TRBJ1-3; len: 15; v_gene: TRBV10-3; d_gene: TRBD1; abundance: .; CDR3aa: CAITLTGGPGNTIYF; CDR3nt: TGTGCCATCACCTTAACAGGGGGTCCTGGAAACACCATATATTTT